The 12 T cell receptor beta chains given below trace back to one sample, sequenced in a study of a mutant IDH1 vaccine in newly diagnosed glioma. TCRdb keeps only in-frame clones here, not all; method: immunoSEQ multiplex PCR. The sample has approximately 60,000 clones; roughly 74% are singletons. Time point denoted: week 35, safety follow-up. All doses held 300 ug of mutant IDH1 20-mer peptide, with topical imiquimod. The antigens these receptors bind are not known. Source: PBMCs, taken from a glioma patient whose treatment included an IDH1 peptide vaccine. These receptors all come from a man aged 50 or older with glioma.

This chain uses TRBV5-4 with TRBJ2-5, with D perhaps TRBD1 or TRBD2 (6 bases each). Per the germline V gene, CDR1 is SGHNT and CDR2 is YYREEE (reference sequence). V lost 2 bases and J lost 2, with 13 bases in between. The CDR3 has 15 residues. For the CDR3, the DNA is TGTGCCAGCAGCTTCGGCCGAGGGGGGCAAGAGACCCAGTACTTC. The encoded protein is CASSFGRGGQETQYF.

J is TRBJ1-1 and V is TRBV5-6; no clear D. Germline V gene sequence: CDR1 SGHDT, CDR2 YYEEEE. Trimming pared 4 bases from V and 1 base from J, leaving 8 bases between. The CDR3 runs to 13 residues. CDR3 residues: CASSRLENTEAFF. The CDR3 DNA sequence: TGTGCCAGCAGCAGGTTAGAGAACACTGAAGCTTTCTTT.

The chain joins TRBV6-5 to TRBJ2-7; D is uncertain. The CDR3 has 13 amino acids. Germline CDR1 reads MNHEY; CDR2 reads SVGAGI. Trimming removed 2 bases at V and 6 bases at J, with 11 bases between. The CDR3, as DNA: TGTGCCAGCAGTTACGGGCTTAGGGCCGAGCAGTACTTC. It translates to CASSYGLRAEQYF.

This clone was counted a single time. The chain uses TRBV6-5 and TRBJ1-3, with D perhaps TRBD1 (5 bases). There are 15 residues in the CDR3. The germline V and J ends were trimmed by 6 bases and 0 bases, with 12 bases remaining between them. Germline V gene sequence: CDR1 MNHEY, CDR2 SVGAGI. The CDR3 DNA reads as TGTGCCAGCAGCTTCGGGGGACTCTCTGGAAACACCATATATTTT. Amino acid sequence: CASSFGGLSGNTIYF.

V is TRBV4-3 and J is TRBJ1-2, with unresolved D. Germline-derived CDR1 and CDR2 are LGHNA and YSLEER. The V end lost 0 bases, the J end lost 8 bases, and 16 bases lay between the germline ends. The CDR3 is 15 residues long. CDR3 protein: CASSQDFLGSTGYTF. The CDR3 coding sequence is TGCGCCAGCAGCCAAGATTTTTTAGGATCCACAGGCTACACCTTC.

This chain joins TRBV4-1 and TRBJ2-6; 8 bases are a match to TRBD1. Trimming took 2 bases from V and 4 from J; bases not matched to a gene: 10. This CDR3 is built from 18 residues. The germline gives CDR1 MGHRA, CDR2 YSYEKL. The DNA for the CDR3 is TGCGCCAGCAGCCAATTGGACAGGGAAGGCCCGGGGGCCAACGTCCTGACTTTC. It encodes CASSQLDREGPGANVLTF.

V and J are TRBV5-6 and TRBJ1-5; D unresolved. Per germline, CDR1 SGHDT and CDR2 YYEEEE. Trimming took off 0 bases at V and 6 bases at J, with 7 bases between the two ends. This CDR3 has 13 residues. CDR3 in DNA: TGTGCCAGCAGCTTGGCGGGGAGTCAGCCCCAGCATTTT. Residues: CASSLAGSQPQHF.

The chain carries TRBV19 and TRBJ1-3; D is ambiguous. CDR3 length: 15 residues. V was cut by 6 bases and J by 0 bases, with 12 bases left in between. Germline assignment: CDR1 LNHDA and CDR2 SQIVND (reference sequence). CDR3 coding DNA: TGTGCCAGTAGGGTCGGGCTTCTCTCTGGAAACACCATATATTTT. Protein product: CASRVGLLSGNTIYF.

CDR3 amino acids: CASSPQGRSVYGYTF. In nucleotides, the CDR3 is TGTGCCAGCTCACCACAGGGGAGATCGGTCTATGGCTACACCTTC. The chain couples TRBV18 to TRBJ1-2, with D maybe TRBD1 (5 bases). The CDR3 runs to 15 residues. Looked up from germline, CDR1 is KGHSH and CDR2 is LQKENI. With 1 base removed from V and 4 bases from J, the gap between germline ends came to 13 bases.

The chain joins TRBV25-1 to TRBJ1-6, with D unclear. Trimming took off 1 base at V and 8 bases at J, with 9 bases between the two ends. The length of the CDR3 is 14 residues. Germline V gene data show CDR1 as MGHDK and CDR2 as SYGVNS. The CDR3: CASSEWVKHSPLHF. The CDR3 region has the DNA TGTGCCAGCAGTGAATGGGTCAAACATTCACCCCTCCACTTT. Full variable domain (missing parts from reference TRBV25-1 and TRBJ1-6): EADIYQTPRYLVIGTGKKITLECSQTMGHDKMYWYQQDPGMELHLIHYSYGVNSTEKGDLSSESTVSRIRTEHFPLTLESARPSHTSQYLCASSEWVKHSPLHFGNGTRLTVT.

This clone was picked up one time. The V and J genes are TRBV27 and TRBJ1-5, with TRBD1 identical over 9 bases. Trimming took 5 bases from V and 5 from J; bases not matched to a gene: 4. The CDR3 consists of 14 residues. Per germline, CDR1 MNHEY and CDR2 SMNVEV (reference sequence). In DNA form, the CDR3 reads TGTGCCAGCAGTCTGCGGACAGGGGATCAGCCCCAGCATTTT. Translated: CASSLRTGDQPQHF.

CDR3 DNA sequence: TGTGCCAGCCGCGAGGGGGCAGGGGAAAAACTGTTTTTT. This sequence encodes CASREGAGEKLFF. The V gene is TRBV6-6, the J gene TRBJ1-4; 7 positions agree with TRBD1. There are 13 residues in the CDR3. V lost 8 bases to trimming and J lost 8 bases; unmatched junction nucleotides: 8. Germline V gene lookup returns CDR1 MNHNY and CDR2 SVGAGI (reference sequence).